This TCR beta chain derives from a study of T cells after yellow fever vaccination. Trimming pared 4 bases from V and 1 base from J, leaving 16 bases between. The CDR3 loop spans 16 amino acids. The germline gives CDR1 SGHVS, CDR2 FQNEAQ. This clonotype has at least ten counts. Its antigen remains unknown. Study-wide results and caveats: Weaker overall, the secondary response nonetheless peaked faster (day 5 versus 15).

Template-switching 5'RACE yielded the TCR cDNA; a universal primer site and UMIs were added in the process. TCRdb recomputed calls from the 5' RACE reads with MiXCR, one row per CDR3 protein. The data hold roughly 340,000 distinct CDR3 sequences, with 3% to 4.5% observed a single time. This chain links TRBV7-8 with TRBJ1-1, with a tentative D call TRBD1 (5 bases). The sample here was PBMCs, taken 5 days after the yellow fever booster vaccination. This TCR came from a young man who received the YFV17D yellow fever vaccine. The CDR3 is CASSYLPGPRNTEAFF. CDR3 sequence (DNA): TGTGCCAGCAGCTACCTTCCGGGACCGCGGAACACTGAAGCTTTCTTT. The whole variable domain, remainder taken from reference TRBV7-8 and TRBJ1-1, is GAGVSQSPRYKVAKRGQDVALRCDPISGHVSLFWYQQALGQGPEFLTYFQNEAQLDKSGLPSDRFFAERPEGSVSTLKIQRTQQEDSAVYLCASSYLPGPRNTEAFFGQGTRLTVV.